This TCR beta chain was profiled in a study of breast tumors, draining lymph nodes, adjacent tissues. Findings and limits, study-wide: That most tumor T cells come from lymph nodes remained unproven. Tumors had less TCR diversity than lymph nodes, more than nontumor tissue. Tumor and nontumor repertoires were significantly more similar in luminal-like than in basal-like breast cancer.

V shed 2 bases, J shed 4 bases, and the junction held 4 bases outside the gene matches. Germline V lookup: CDR1 DFQATT, CDR2 SNEGSKA (reference sequence). This CDR3 comprises 14 residues. Breast cancer patients provided tissue from their axillary draining lymph nodes. This clonotype was detected ten times or more. What it recognizes is unknown. From the multiplex PCR reads, TCRdb called clonotypes with MiXCR, one entry per CDR3 protein. The table lists about 180,000 distinct CDR3 sequences, around a third of them singletons, with about 4% in the top ten. This chain connects TRBV20-1 to TRBJ2-2, with TRBD1 identical over 7 bases. This clonotype was sampled from a female donor with breast cancer. Some clones in this sample may be carry-over from other donors' samples. The sequencing input was axillary lymph node tissue. The CDR3 sequence: CSARPGQITGELFF. CDR3 nucleotides: TGCAGTGCTAGACCGGGACAGATCACCGGGGAGCTGTTTTTT.